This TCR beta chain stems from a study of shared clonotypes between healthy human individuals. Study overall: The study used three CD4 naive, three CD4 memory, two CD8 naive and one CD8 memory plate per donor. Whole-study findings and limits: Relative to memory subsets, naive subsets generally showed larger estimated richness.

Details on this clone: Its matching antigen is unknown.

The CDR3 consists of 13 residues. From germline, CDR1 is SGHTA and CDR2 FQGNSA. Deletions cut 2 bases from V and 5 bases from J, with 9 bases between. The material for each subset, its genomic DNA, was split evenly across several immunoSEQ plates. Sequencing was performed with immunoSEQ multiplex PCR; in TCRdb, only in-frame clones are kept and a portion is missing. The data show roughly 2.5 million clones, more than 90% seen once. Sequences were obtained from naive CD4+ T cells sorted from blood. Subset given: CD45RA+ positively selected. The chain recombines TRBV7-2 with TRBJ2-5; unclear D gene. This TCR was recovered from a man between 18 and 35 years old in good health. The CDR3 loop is CASSLRQWETQYF. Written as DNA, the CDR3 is TGTGCCAGCAGCTTACGCCAATGGGAGACCCAGTACTTC.